This TCR beta chain stems from a study of T-cell memory formation after mild COVID-19. Study at large: TCR clustering was largely donor specific.

Whole-study findings and limits: Mainly CM and EM harbored the contracting CD4+ clones; mainly EMRA harbored the CD8+ ones. Memory cells collected pre-infection included some clones that later responded, suggesting cross-reactive memory joined. Unconfirmed was the SARS-CoV-2 specificity of second-wave clones that peaked on day 37.

This clonotype was found many times. Its cognate antigen is unknown. Using its own MiXCR run on the 5' RACE reads, TCRdb lists one record per CDR3 protein. The sample includes a few hundred thousand distinct CDR3 sequences, around 15% of them seen just once. This CDR3 spans 15 amino acids. The V and J ends lost 5 bases and 1 base respectively, with 10 bases between them. Germline assignment: CDR1 SGHRS and CDR2 YFSETQ. This sequence joins TRBV5-1 and TRBJ2-6; D gene uncertain. The sample taken for sequencing was PBMCs or a T cell subset sorted from them (not recorded which). The clonotype was recovered from a man aged 18 to 29 who had mild COVID-19 (a few samples of this study predate the infection). Cell type and time point are not known. DNA of the CDR3: TGCGCCAGCAGTCTGATCCCATCTGGGGCCAACGTCCTGACTTTC. Its translation is CASSLIPSGANVLTF.